This T cell receptor (beta chain) derives from a study of T-cell memory formation after mild COVID-19. TCRdb reprocessed the 5' RACE reads with MiXCR, giving one entry per CDR3 protein. The sample includes 110,000 or so distinct CDR3 sequences, 15% to 20% of them seen just once. Material for sequencing was PBMCs or a T cell subset sorted from them (not recorded which). The receptor comes from a man between 18 and 29 years old who had mild COVID-19 (a few samples of this study predate the infection). Cell type and time point are not known.

In DNA, the CDR3 is TGTGCCAGCAGCGGACACCCTTCCTACGAGCAGTACTTC. It encodes CASSGHPSYEQYF. The chain has TRBV9 and TRBJ2-7; D gene uncertain. Germline CDR1 SGDLS, CDR2 YYNGEE. The ends were cut back, 3 bases at V and 1 base at J, with 8 bases in the middle. This CDR3 is 13 amino acids long. Drawing the rest from reference TRBV9 and TRBJ2-7, the complete variable domain is DSGVTQTPKHLITATGQRVTLRCSPRSGDLSVYWYQQSLDQGLQFLIQYYNGEERAKGNILERFSAQQFPDLHSELNLSSLELGDSALYFCASSGHPSYEQYFGPGTRLTVT.